The subject of this entry is one TCR beta chain. Germline lookup yields CDR1 MDHEN and CDR2 SYDVKM. The CDR3 extends over 14 amino acids. Trimming removed 6 bases from V and 3 bases from J; junction bases left unmatched: 7. The protocol was immunoSEQ multiplex PCR, while the TCRdb copy is restricted to in-frame clones and leaves out a portion. This sample carries fewer than 250,000 clones, about 88% of them seen once, and the ten largest clones take roughly 6%. This entry comes from a study of blood T cell repertoires in COVID-19. At the level of the study: Sources were T cells, B-cell-depleted T cells, or PBMCs; the material itself was cDNA or gDNA.

This TCR was recovered from a woman between 35 and 50 years old who had recovered from COVID-19. The chain employs TRBV28 and TRBJ1-2, with 7 bases fitting TRBD1. The specimen sequenced was peripheral blood. This CDR3 reads CASSPDRDDYGYTF. Here the CDR3 DNA reads TGTGCCAGCAGCCCAGACAGGGACGACTATGGCTACACCTTC.